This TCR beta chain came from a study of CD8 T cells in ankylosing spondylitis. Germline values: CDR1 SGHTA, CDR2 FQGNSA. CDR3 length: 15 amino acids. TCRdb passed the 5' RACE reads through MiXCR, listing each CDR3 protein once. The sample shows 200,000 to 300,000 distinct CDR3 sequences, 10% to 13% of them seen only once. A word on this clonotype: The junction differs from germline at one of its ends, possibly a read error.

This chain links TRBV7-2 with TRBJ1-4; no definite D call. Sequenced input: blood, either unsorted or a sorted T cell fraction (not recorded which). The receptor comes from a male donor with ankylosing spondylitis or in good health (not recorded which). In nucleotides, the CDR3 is TGTGCCGGCAGCTTTACAGCCGGAACTAATGAAAAACTGTTTTTT. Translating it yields CAGSFTAGTNEKLFF.